This is a list of T cell receptor beta chains from one sample in a study of blood T cell repertoires in COVID-19. TCRdb's copy holds only in-frame clones and misses some; the assay was immunoSEQ multiplex PCR. The data show about 68,000 clones, approximately 86% seen once. The specimen sequenced was peripheral blood. Every receptor here comes from an older woman with acute or convalescent COVID-19. CDR3s include the opening cysteine and the closing phenylalanine or tryptophan. A D gene is named only where the DNA matches it firmly.

length	V	J	D	CDR3	DNA
13	TRBV24-1	TRBJ2-2	.	CATSDLPEGELFF	TGTGCCACCAGTGATTTGCCGGAGGGGGAGCTGTTTTTT
12	TRBV28	TRBJ1-2	TRBD1	CASSWTGRGYTF	TGTGCCAGCAGCTGGACAGGGCGAGGCTACACCTTC
15	TRBV9	TRBJ1-5	.	CASSVFRDSNQPQHF	TGTGCCAGCAGCGTATTCCGGGATAGCAATCAGCCCCAGCATTTT
15	TRBV27	TRBJ2-1	.	CASSLTGWSYNEQFF	TGTGCCAGCAGTTTAACAGGTTGGTCCTACAATGAGCAGTTCTTC
14	TRBV5-1	TRBJ1-1	TRBD1	CASSLGQGGTEAFF	TGCGCCAGCAGCTTAGGACAGGGTGGCACTGAAGCTTTCTTT
20	TRBV5-1	TRBJ1-2	.	CASSLGDGINRDVTPYGYTF	TGCGCCAGCAGCTTGGGTGACGGAATAAACAGGGACGTGACACCCTATGGCTACACCTTC
13	TRBV5-1	TRBJ1-2	TRBD1	CASSIGQGDGYTF	TGCGCCAGCAGCATCGGACAGGGGGATGGCTACACCTTC
15	TRBV25-1	TRBJ1-1	.	CASRAPRGRYTEAFF	TGTGCCAGCAGAGCCCCGCGGGGAAGGTACACTGAAGCTTTCTTT
13	TRBV2	TRBJ1-2	.	CASSPDINYGYTF	TGTGCCAGCAGCCCAGACATTAACTATGGCTACACCTTC
17	TRBV5-1	TRBJ2-6	TRBD2	CASSLASGGAGANVLTF	TGCGCCAGCAGCTTGGCCAGCGGGGGGGCGGGGGCCAACGTCCTGACTTTC
14	TRBV7-2	TRBJ2-3	TRBD2	CASSTGLVTDTQYF	TGTGCCAGCAGCACCGGACTAGTCACAGATACGCAGTATTTT
15	TRBV5-4	TRBJ2-3	TRBD2	CASSRDAGDTDTQYF	TGTGCCAGCAGCAGAGATGCGGGGGACACAGATACGCAGTATTTT
20	TRBV3-1/TRBV3-2	TRBJ2-7	.	CASSQDLPAAGGASSYEQYF	TGTGCCAGCAGCCAAGATCTTCCGGCAGCGGGCGGGGCAAGCTCCTACGAGCAGTACTTC
13	TRBV7-2	TRBJ2-1	TRBD2	CASSLGLAGEQFF	TGTGCCAGCAGCTTAGGACTAGCAGGTGAGCAGTTCTTC
14	TRBV30	TRBJ1-6	.	CAWIGGGIGAPLHF	TGTGCCTGGATTGGCGGGGGGATTGGGGCACCCCTCCACTTT
14	TRBV18	TRBJ1-1	TRBD1	CASSLTGGSTEAFF	TGTGCCAGCTCGTTGACAGGGGGCAGCACTGAAGCTTTCTTT
14	TRBV19	TRBJ2-7	.	CASSTRTGPYEQYF	TGTGCCAGTAGTACACGGACTGGTCCCTACGAGCAGTACTTC
15	TRBV6-5	TRBJ2-1	.	CASSTLTWSYNEQFF	TGTGCCAGCAGTACATTGACATGGTCCTACAATGAGCAGTTCTTC
14	TRBV7-9	TRBJ1-1	.	CASSLTAESTEAFF	TGTGCCAGCAGCTTAACAGCAGAGAGCACTGAAGCTTTCTTT
15	TRBV19	TRBJ2-7	TRBD1	CASSLSTGSAYEQYF	TGTGCCAGTAGTCTTTCGACAGGGAGCGCCTACGAGCAGTACTTC